Below, 15 T cell receptor beta chains from the same sample are listed, as sequenced in a study of tumor-infiltrating lymphocytes in primary liver carcinoma. It was from around 20-30 mg of unsorted bulk tissue that RNA and DNA were co-extracted. Total RNA (approximately 500 ng) served as template for TCR beta cDNA synthesis primed by a constant-region primer. Modified slightly, ARM-PCR produced TCR beta libraries over three nested multiplex PCR rounds. A C-beta reverse primer and TRBV1-TRBV30 forward primers served in each of the first two PCR rounds, at about 9 cycles apiece. TCRdb recomputed calls from the multiplex PCR reads with MiXCR, one row per CDR3 protein. Here the sample spans some 190,000 distinct CDR3 sequences, approximately 86% being singletons. The sequenced material came from tumor tissue from primary liver carcinoma. The source of these receptors is a man between 40 and 49 years old with primary liver carcinoma and hepatitis B virus infection.

This clonotype was picked up a small number of times. One junction end does not reproduce the germline sequence, and a read error may be involved. The chain is built from TRBV11-1 and TRBJ1-6; possible D gene TRBD1, 5 bases. The CDR3 is 13 amino acids. Germline assignment: CDR1 SGHAT and CDR2 FQDESV (reference sequence). The CDR3 is CANSRTLVSPPHF. CDR3 DNA: TGTGCCAACAGCCGGACACTTGTTTCACCCCCCCACTTT.

In the case of this clonotype: Compared with germline, one end of the junction differs, possibly owing to a read error. The CDR3 spells CASSSDQTSHEQFF. For the CDR3, the DNA is TGTGCCAGCAGCTCCGACCAGACTAGCCATGAGCAATTCTTC. V gene TRBV6-2 or TRBV6-3 combines with J gene TRBJ2-1, with 7 bases that match TRBD2. The length of the CDR3 is 14 residues. Germline V gives CDR1 MNHEY, CDR2 SVGEGT.

In the case of this clonotype: Mismatch with germline at one junction end may stem from a read error. The J gene is TRBJ2-1, the V gene TRBV29-1; TRBD2 matches at 8 bases. The CDR3 is made up of 13 amino acids. Germline CDR1 SQVTM, CDR2 ANQGSEA. The CDR3 spells CRGWASGFNEQFF. Written as DNA, the CDR3 is TGTAGAGGGTGGGCTAGCGGGTTCAATGAGCAGTTCTTC.

As regards this clonotype: This could be a read error, since a much larger clone is one nucleotide away. The CDR3 does not close with the conserved phenylalanine or tryptophan, likely indicating a read error. CDR3 sequence reads: CASRRTPKETQYL. Here the CDR3 DNA reads TGCGCCAGCAGGCGGACTCCCAAAGAGACCCAGTACTTA. This chain uses TRBV5-1 with TRBJ2-5, with D possibly TRBD2 on 5 matching bases. The CDR3 consists of 13 residues. Trimming took off 5 bases at V and 3 bases at J, with 11 bases between the two ends. The V gene's germline CDR1 is SGHRS and CDR2 YFSETQ.

A remark on this clonotype: Being one base from a much bigger clone, this may be a read error. The chain employs TRBV13 and TRBJ2-2, with 7 bases aligning to TRBD1. After removal of 6 bases from V and 3 bases from J, the junction contained 7 bases not matched to a gene. The CDR3 is 15 residues long. Germline lookup yields CDR1 PRHDT and CDR2 FYEKMQ (reference sequence). The CDR3 sequence is CASRARDRYTGELFF. The CDR3 DNA reads TGTGCCAGCAGGGCCCGGGACAGATACACCGGGGAGCTGTTTTTT. The full variable domain, with the rest looked up from reference TRBV13 and TRBJ2-2, is AAGVIQSPRHLIKEKRETATLKCYPIPRHDTVYWYQQGPGQDPQFLISFYEKMQSDKGSIPDRFSAQQFSDYHSELNMSSLELGDSALYFCASRARDRYTGELFFGEGSRLTVL.

This clonotype was seen a handful of times. A junction end diverges from the germline sequence, so it may reflect a read error. The V gene is TRBV5-6, the J gene TRBJ2-5; D might be TRBD1 or TRBD2, each matching 5 bases. CDR1 and CDR2 from the germline V gene are SGHDT and YYEEEE. The CDR3 contains 13 residues. The CDR3 DNA reads TGTGCTAGCAGCTTGGGACGGCGAGAGACCCAGTACTTC. Translation: CASSLGRRETQYF. The complete variable domain, with remaining parts taken from reference TRBV5-6 and TRBJ2-5, reads DAGVTQSPTHLIKTRGQQVTLRCSPKSGHDTVSWYQQALGQGPQFIFQYYEEEERQRGNFPDRFSGHQFPNYSSELNVNALLLGDSALYLCASSLGRRETQYFGPGTRLLVL.

Concerning this clonotype itself: Given a much more abundant clone one base away, this may be a read error. The genes are TRBV7-8 and TRBJ2-7; D call uncertain. Germline CDR1 is SGHVS and CDR2 is FQNEAQ. The CDR3 extends over 15 amino acids. As DNA, the CDR3 is TGTGCCAGCAGCTTAGCGCGGCGCCGGGCCTACGAGCAGTGCTTC. Amino acids: CASSLARRRAYEQCF.

This clonotype appeared a few times. The junction and the germline gene differ at one end; a read error may be behind it. The CDR3 protein is CVSSLGWRSRLGKNIQYF. CDR3 bases: TGTGTCAGCAGCTTAGGGTGGCGGTCGCGTTTGGGCAAAAACATTCAGTACTTC. This chain uses TRBV7-8 with TRBJ2-4, with D unresolved. CDR3 length: 18 residues. CDR1 and CDR2 (germline): SGHVS, FQNEAQ.

This clonotype was seen just once. The conserved phenylalanine or tryptophan normally closing the CDR3 is absent here, so this likely arose from a read error. V and J are TRBV29-1 and TRBJ1-1, with D perhaps matching TRBD1 (5 bases). The CDR3 is 15 residues long. Germline values: CDR1 SQVTM, CDR2 ANQGSEA. CDR3 sequence (DNA): TGCAGCGTTACCCCAGGTTGGGGGATGAACATTGAAGCTTTCATT. This sequence encodes CSVTPGWGMNIEAFI.

This clonotype showed up just once. At one boundary the junction diverges from the germline segment, which might be a read error. The chain couples TRBV6-5 to TRBJ1-1; TRBD1 might be the D (5 bases). Germline loops: CDR1 MNHEY, CDR2 SVGAGI. This CDR3 is 16 amino acids long. This chain's CDR3 is CASSSVAGSLNTETFF. The CDR3 region has the DNA TGTGCCAGCAGTTCCGTTGCAGGGTCCTTGAACACTGAAACTTTCTTT.

Comments on this clonotype: Its ends do not fully match the called genes, so a read error is possible. V and J are TRBV18 and TRBJ2-1, with D maybe TRBD2 (6 bases). Germline CDR1 is KGHSH and CDR2 is LQKENI. The length of the CDR3 is 14 residues. Here the CDR3 reads CASSALATNNEQFF. In DNA, the CDR3 is TGTGCCAGCTCCGCCCTAGCGACCAACAATGAACAGTTCTTC. The whole variable domain, filled in from reference TRBV18 and TRBJ2-1, reads NAGVMQNPRHLVRRRGQEARLRCSPMKGHSHVYWYRQLPEEGLKFMVYLQKENIIDESGMPKERFSAEFPKEGPSILRIQQVVRGDSAAYFCASSALATNNEQFFGPGTRLTVL.

Points on this clonotype: Here the CDR3 omits its conserved ending phenylalanine or tryptophan, so a read error is the likely source. The chain employs TRBV12-3 or TRBV12-4 and TRBJ2-2, with TRBD1 identical over 8 bases. The CDR3 length is 16 residues. CDR3 amino acids: CASSLKGTGNTGELFL. The DNA of the CDR3 is TGTGCCAGCAGTTTAAAAGGGACAGGTAACACCGGAGAGCTGTTTCTT.

V is TRBV11-2 and J is TRBJ2-7, with a possible D match to TRBD2 (6 bases). The germline V gene encodes CDR1 SGHAT and CDR2 FQNNGV. V lost 5 bases and J 6 bases, leaving 20 bases between the germline ends. The CDR3 totals 15 residues. The CDR3 DNA is TGTGCCAGCAGCCCGTTATCGGGAGCGAGCATCGAGCAGTACTTC. Its translation is CASSPLSGASIEQYF.

To note about this clonotype: At one boundary the junction diverges from the germline segment, which might be a read error. This rearrangement joins TRBV6-7 to TRBJ2-5; D possibly corresponds to TRBD2 (5 bases). TRBV6-7 is an ORF, and what it does is uncertain. The CDR3 has 17 amino acids. The DNA of the CDR3 is TGTGCCAGGAGTTACTCGAGTTATCTAGTGGGAGAAGAGACCCAGTACTTC. As protein: CARSYSSYLVGEETQYF.

Comment on this clonotype: A read error may account for a junction end that differs from germline. The rearrangement uses TRBV12-3 or TRBV12-4 and TRBJ2-1, with no clear D. The CDR3 runs 14 residues. CDR3 in DNA: TGTGTCAGCAGTCTAGGCTCAGTTGACAATGAGCAGTTCTTC. It is translated as CVSSLGSVDNEQFF.